The 3 T cell receptor beta chains below were found in one sample sequenced in a study of identical twins (TCRdb year 2016). The library was generated by 5' RACE. Sequencing was performed on an Illumina HiSeq 2000. TCRdb took the public reads, trimmed them with fastp at Q25, ran MiXCR for clone calling and kept in-frame beta chains. For every CDR3 protein sequence, its rows merge into one entry that carries the most common genes and DNA. The sample profile shows hundreds of thousands of distinct CDR3 sequences; roughly 7.2% of them were found once. The ten largest clonotypes hold roughly 1.6% of the sample. These data are also associated with another study on yellow fever vaccine responses in identical twins.

The material sequenced was PBMCs. These receptors came from a young woman in good health.

In this sample, this clonotype turned up many times. The gene calls are TRBV5-1 and TRBJ2-5, with 13 bases lining up with TRBD2. The CDR3 loop spans 14 amino acids. J lost 9 bases, V lost 4 bases, and 6 bases had no gene match. The germline V gene has CDR1 SGHRS and CDR2 YFSETQ. The CDR3 nucleotides are TGCGCCAGCAGCACGGGACTAGCGGGAAAGGCCCAGTACTTC. Translation gives CASSTGLAGKAQYF.

The chain uses TRBV11-2 and TRBJ2-2, with D possibly being TRBD2 (6 bases). Trimming took off 5 bases at V and 0 bases at J, with 19 bases between the two ends. Germline V gene lookup returns CDR1 SGHAT and CDR2 FQNNGV. The CDR3 sequence is 18 residues long. The CDR3 bases are TGTGCCAGCAGCGCACTACCTCCCGGGACTTCGAACACCGGGGAGCTGTTTTTT. Protein product: CASSALPPGTSNTGELFF.

This chain uses TRBV20-1 with TRBJ2-1, with TRBD2 identical over 11 bases. The CDR3 spans 16 residues. Germline V gene data show CDR1 as DFQATT and CDR2 as SNEGSKA (reference sequence). V lost 2 bases and J lost 8; bases outside the gene matches: 11. The CDR3 loop is CSARRVLAGGPDEQFF. As DNA, the CDR3 is TGCAGTGCTAGAAGAGTGTTAGCGGGGGGGCCCGATGAGCAGTTCTTC.